Listed below are T cell receptor beta chains from one sample, sequenced in a study of blood T cell repertoires in COVID-19. Clones were read by immunoSEQ multiplex PCR, and TCRdb kept only the in-frame ones, dropping some. The table lists 85,000 to 110,000 clones, approximately 84% of them singletons. What was sequenced was peripheral blood. The receptors were sampled from a human donor in a cohort sampled during active or convalescent COVID-19. CDR3s include the opening cysteine and the closing phenylalanine or tryptophan. A D gene is named only where the DNA matches it firmly.

J gene	D gene	V gene	CDR3 DNA	CDR3 protein
TRBJ2-5	NA	TRBV7-9	TGTGCCAACGTCCCCCAGTCGGGGACCCAGTACTTC	CANVPQSGTQYF
TRBJ1-2	NA	TRBV19	TGTGCCAGTTCGGGGGGACATAACTATGGCTACACCTTC	CASSGGHNYGYTF
TRBJ1-1	NA	TRBV11-2	TGTGCCAGCAGCTTGAACAGGAACACTGAAGCTTTCTTT	CASSLNRNTEAFF
TRBJ2-7	TRBD1	TRBV5-1	TGCGCCAGCAGCGCACCGGACAGGACCCCCTACGAGCAGTACTTC	CASSAPDRTPYEQYF
TRBJ1-2	NA	TRBV6-5	TGTGCCAGCAGTCCGGGTAGACGGGACTATGGCTACACCTTC	CASSPGRRDYGYTF
TRBJ2-5	NA	TRBV7-2	TGTGCCAGCAGCTTAGGGACAAGGGGGACCCAGTACTTC	CASSLGTRGTQYF
TRBJ1-1	TRBD1	TRBV6-5	TGTGCCACCTCGGGACAGTTTGGTTCCACTGAAGCTTTCTTT	CATSGQFGSTEAFF
TRBJ1-2	NA	TRBV19	TGTGCCAGTACCCTGGATCGAGGAGCTAACTATGGCTACACCTTC	CASTLDRGANYGYTF
TRBJ2-2	NA	TRBV4-1	TGCGCCAGCAGCGTGTGGGCCGGCGGGGAGCTGTTTTTT	CASSVWAGGELFF
TRBJ1-1	TRBD1	TRBV28	TGTGCCAGCACCCGAATTCGGACAGGAGGTTCGAAAGCTTTCTTT	CASTRIRTGGSKAFF
TRBJ1-5	NA	TRBV30	TGTGCCTGGAGTTTTCAAGGGGGCAATCAGCCCCAGCATTTT	CAWSFQGGNQPQHF
TRBJ2-3	TRBD1	TRBV5-6	TGTGCCAGCAGCCTCCGGACAGGGGCAACCACAGATACGCAGTATTTT	CASSLRTGATTDTQYF
TRBJ2-1	NA	TRBV29-1	TGCAGCGTTGTGGGAGTAGGGGGGGCCTACAATGAGCAGTTCTTC	CSVVGVGGAYNEQFF
TRBJ2-5	NA	TRBV20-1	TGCAGTGCTCCTATTCTAGAGACCCAGTACTTC	CSAPILETQYF
TRBJ2-7	NA	TRBV3-1/TRBV3-2	TGTGCCAGCAGCCAAGGTCTACAGCTTTACGAGCAGTACTTC	CASSQGLQLYEQYF
TRBJ1-4	NA	TRBV30	TGTGCCTGGAGACTAGGTGCCAGGCTAAATGAAAAACTGTTTTTT	CAWRLGARLNEKLFF
TRBJ1-1	NA	TRBV30	TGTGCCTGGAGCCCCGCAGTCACTGAAGCTTTCTTT	CAWSPAVTEAFF
TRBJ1-1	NA	TRBV12-3/TRBV12-4	TGTGCCAGCAAGCGGGACACTGAAGCTTTCTTT	CASKRDTEAFF
TRBJ1-4	TRBD1	TRBV11-2	TGTGCCAGCAGCCCAGGGGGTTGGGATGAAAAACTGTTTTTT	CASSPGGWDEKLFF
TRBJ1-6	NA	TRBV5-5	TGTGCCAGCAGTAGGAGGATCACGGATTCACCCCTCCACTTT	CASSRRITDSPLHF
TRBJ1-3	NA	TRBV4-3	TGCGCCAGCAGCCAATCATCAGGGGTCTACTCTGGAAACACCATATATTTT	CASSQSSGVYSGNTIYF